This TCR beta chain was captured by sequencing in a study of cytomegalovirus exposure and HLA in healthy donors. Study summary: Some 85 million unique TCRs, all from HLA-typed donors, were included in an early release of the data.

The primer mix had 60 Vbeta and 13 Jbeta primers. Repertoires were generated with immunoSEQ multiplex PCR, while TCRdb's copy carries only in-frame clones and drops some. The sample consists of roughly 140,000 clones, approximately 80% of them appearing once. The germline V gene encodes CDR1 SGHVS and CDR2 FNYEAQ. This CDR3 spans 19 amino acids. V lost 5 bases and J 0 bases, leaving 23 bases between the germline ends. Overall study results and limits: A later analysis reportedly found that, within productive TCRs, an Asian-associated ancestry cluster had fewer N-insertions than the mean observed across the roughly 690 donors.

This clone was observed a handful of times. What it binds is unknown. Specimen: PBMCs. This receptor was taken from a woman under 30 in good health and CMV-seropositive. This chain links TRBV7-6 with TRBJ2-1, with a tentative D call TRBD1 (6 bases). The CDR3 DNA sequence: TGTGCCAGCAGCCCCCGACAGGATCCCGTCCCTAGCTCCTACAATGAGCAGTTCTTC. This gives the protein CASSPRQDPVPSSYNEQFF.